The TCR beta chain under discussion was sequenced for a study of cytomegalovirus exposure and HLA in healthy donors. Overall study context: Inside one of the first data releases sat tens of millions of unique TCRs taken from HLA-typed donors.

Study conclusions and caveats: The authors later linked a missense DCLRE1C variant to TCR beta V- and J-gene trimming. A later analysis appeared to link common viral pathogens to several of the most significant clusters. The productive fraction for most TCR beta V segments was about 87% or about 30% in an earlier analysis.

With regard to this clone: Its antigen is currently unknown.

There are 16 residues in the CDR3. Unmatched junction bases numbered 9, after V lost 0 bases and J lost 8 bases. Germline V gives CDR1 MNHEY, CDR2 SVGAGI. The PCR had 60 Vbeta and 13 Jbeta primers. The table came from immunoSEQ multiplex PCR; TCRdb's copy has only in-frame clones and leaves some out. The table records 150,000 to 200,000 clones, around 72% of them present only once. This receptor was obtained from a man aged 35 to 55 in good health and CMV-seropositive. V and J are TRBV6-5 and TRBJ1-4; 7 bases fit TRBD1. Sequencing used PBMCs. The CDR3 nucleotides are TGTGCCAGCAGTTACTCCTCCACAGGGGAAAGCGAAAAACTGTTTTTT. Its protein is CASSYSSTGESEKLFF.